This passage covers 21 T cell receptor beta chains from one sample sequenced in a study of T-cell reconstitution after alpha-beta-depleted transplantation in children. Preparation of the TCRbeta library was carried out with unique molecular identifiers. TCRdb independently ran MiXCR on the PCR reads; one entry per CDR3 protein. The sample carries 550,000 to 600,000 distinct CDR3 sequences, approximately 22% recorded once. The material sequenced was PBMCs, mostly from graft donor cells, taken 360 days after TCRalphabeta/CD19-depleted stem cell transplant. The origin of the receptors is a boy in the first two years of life who had a stem cell transplant for acute myeloid leukemia, so the T cells may come from the graft donor.

At least ten counts were recorded for this clonotype. The V gene is TRBV4-1, the J gene TRBJ2-4, with no clear D. Trimming removed 4 bases at V and 9 bases at J, with 19 bases between. CDR1 and CDR2 (germline): MGHRA, YSYEKL. The CDR3 sequence is 15 residues long. The DNA of the CDR3 is TGCGCCAGCAGCCCCTTCGCTTGGCAGGATGGCATTCAGTACTTC. This gives the protein CASSPFAWQDGIQYF.

The sample holds many counts of this clonotype. This chain links TRBV6-5 with TRBJ2-2; D uncertain. Germline V gene lookup returns CDR1 MNHEY and CDR2 SVGAGI. Trimming pared 1 base from V and 9 bases from J, leaving 12 bases between. CDR3 size: 14 residues. For the CDR3, the DNA is TGTGCCAGCAGTTACTATAACGATCCCCGGGAGCTGTTTTTT. Its protein product is CASSYYNDPRELFF.

In its sample, this clonotype was seen a few times. This chain links TRBV20-1 with TRBJ1-4, with no clear D. Germline V gives CDR1 DFQATT, CDR2 SNEGSKA (reference sequence). V dropped 3 bases and J dropped 13 bases, with 9 bases sitting between them. This CDR3 region has 10 residues. Here the CDR3 DNA reads TGCAGTGCTAGTCGCGGAGGACTGTTTTTT. It yields the protein CSASRGGLFF.

This clonotype appeared a few times. V usage is TRBV28 and J usage is TRBJ1-2, with 7 bases identical to TRBD1. Germline V gene data show CDR1 as MDHEN and CDR2 as SYDVKM. CDR3 length equals 13 residues. J was trimmed by 8 bases and V by 6 bases; bases with no gene match: 9. Here the CDR3 DNA reads TGTGCCAGCAGCCCAGACAGGGTAAGAGGCTACACCTTC. It is translated as CASSPDRVRGYTF.

This chain joins TRBV6-5 and TRBJ2-1; 10 nucleotides line up with TRBD2. The CDR3 runs 16 residues. The trim removed 4 bases at V and 3 bases at J, leaving 6 bases unmatched. Germline V gene data show CDR1 as MNHEY and CDR2 as SVGAGI. CDR3 in DNA: TGTGCCAGCAGTTCGTCGACTAGCGGGTTCTACAATGAGCAGTTCTTC. It codes for CASSSSTSGFYNEQFF.

J is TRBJ1-2 and V is TRBV10-2; 8 bases are a match to TRBD1. CDR3 length: 17 amino acids. Germline V CDR1 and CDR2: WSHSY, SAAADI. Trimming cost V 3 bases and J 5 bases; bases outside gene matches: 14. CDR3 DNA sequence: TGCGCCAGCAGTGAAGGACAGGGAATCATCGGATATTATGGCTACACCTTC. It translates to CASSEGQGIIGYYGYTF.

The rearrangement links TRBV23-1 to TRBJ2-3; D is unresolved. TRBV23-1 is placed among ORFs of uncertain function. Trimming stripped 6 bases from V and 0 bases from J, with 10 bases between. The CDR3 extends over 14 amino acids. In DNA, the CDR3 is TGCGCCAGCAGACCCGGACGCAGCACAGATACGCAGTATTTT. Its translation is CASRPGRSTDTQYF.

In its sample, this clonotype was seen many times. The chain couples TRBV3-1 to TRBJ2-5, with D uncertain. Germline values: CDR1 LGHDT, CDR2 YNNKEL (reference sequence). Trimming shortened V by 0 bases and J by 1 base, and 9 bases separated the two germline ends. The CDR3 runs to 15 residues. CDR3 residues: CASSQDSAVQETQYF. CDR3 DNA: TGTGCCAGCAGCCAAGATTCGGCGGTCCAAGAGACCCAGTACTTC.

This clonotype appeared many times. The chain carries TRBV29-1 and TRBJ2-1; tentatively, D is TRBD1 (6 bases). Between the trimmed V and J ends, which lost 5 bases and 2 bases, there was a span of 13 bases. This CDR3 has 14 residues. Per germline, CDR1 SQVTM and CDR2 ANQGSEA. The CDR3 DNA sequence: TGCAGCGTTCAGGGGCGCTTTACCTACAATGAGCAGTTCTTC. Amino acid sequence: CSVQGRFTYNEQFF.

Many counts were recorded for this clonotype. This sequence joins TRBV29-1 and TRBJ2-3; either TRBD1 or TRBD2 may fit D (5 bases each). The CDR3 runs 15 residues. V was trimmed by 2 bases and J by 2 bases, leaving 14 bases between them. Germline lookup yields CDR1 SQVTM and CDR2 ANQGSEA. Written as DNA, the CDR3 is TGCAGCGTTGAATTCGGGACGGCCTACACAGATACGCAGTATTTT. Amino acids: CSVEFGTAYTDTQYF.

The count of this clonotype is one. The chain uses TRBV10-1 and TRBJ2-1; the match to TRBD1 covers 8 bases. CDR1 and CDR2 from the germline V gene are WNHNN and SYGVQD (reference sequence). The V segment lost 3 bases and the J segment 4 bases; nucleotides outside the gene matches: 8. The length of the CDR3 is 16 residues. Here the CDR3 DNA reads TGCGCCAGCAGTGACTCCGGGACAGGCAATTACAATGAGCAGTTCTTC. It encodes CASSDSGTGNYNEQFF.

V and J are TRBV28 and TRBJ1-5, with a weak D call TRBD1 (5 bases). Germline CDR1 reads MDHEN; CDR2 reads SYDVKM. The CDR3 runs to 13 residues. Trimming shortened V by 5 bases and J by 3 bases, and 8 bases separated the two germline ends. Written as DNA, the CDR3 is TGTGCCAGCAGTCTGGGGGACAATCAGCCCCAGCATTTT. Residues: CASSLGDNQPQHF.

V and J are TRBV7-2 and TRBJ2-5; TRBD2 matches 8 bases. The CDR3 totals 15 residues. The junction had 7 bases not matched to a gene; V was cut back by 5 bases and J by 2 bases. Germline V gene sequence: CDR1 SGHTA, CDR2 FQGNSA. CDR3 nucleotides: TGTGCCAGCAGCGCGCCGGGAGGGTGGCAAGAGACCCAGTACTTC. It specifies CASSAPGGWQETQYF. The full variable domain, completed using reference TRBV7-2 and TRBJ2-5, is GAGVSQSPSNKVTEKGKDVELRCDPISGHTALYWYRQSLGQGLEFLIYFQGNSAPDKSGLPSDRFSAERTGGSVSTLTIQRTQQEDSAVYLCASSAPGGWQETQYFGPGTRLLVL.

This clonotype was seen repeatedly, ten times or more. The V and J genes are TRBV29-1 and TRBJ2-7; perhaps TRBD1 as D (6 bases). With 6 bases removed from V and 4 bases from J, the gap between germline ends came to 16 bases. The CDR3 consists of 13 residues. Germline V gives CDR1 SQVTM, CDR2 ANQGSEA. CDR3 DNA: TGCAGCGTCCGTATAACAGGGACGTACGAGCAGTACTTC. It codes for CSVRITGTYEQYF.

The table lists this clonotype with many counts. The chain carries TRBV20-1 and TRBJ2-7; D may be TRBD1 (5 bases). Germline V gene lookup returns CDR1 DFQATT and CDR2 SNEGSKA (reference sequence). With 3 bases removed from V and 2 bases from J, the gap between germline ends came to 11 bases. This CDR3 comprises 13 residues. The CDR3 here is CSASSDRAYEQYF. CDR3 coding DNA: TGCAGTGCTAGTTCCGACAGAGCCTACGAGCAGTACTTC.

V is TRBV20-1 and J is TRBJ2-7; D possibly corresponds to TRBD2 (6 bases). This CDR3 spans 15 amino acids. V lost 2 bases and J 4 bases, leaving 18 bases between the germline ends. Germline lookup yields CDR1 DFQATT and CDR2 SNEGSKA (reference sequence). The CDR3 spells CSARKEGTQGYEQYF. The CDR3 DNA is TGCAGTGCTAGAAAGGAGGGGACTCAAGGTTACGAGCAGTACTTC.

The rearrangement links TRBV20-1 to TRBJ2-3, with D possibly matching TRBD2 (6 bases). V gave up 3 bases and J gave up 7 bases, with 11 bases separating them. Germline assignment: CDR1 DFQATT and CDR2 SNEGSKA (reference sequence). The CDR3 has 12 residues. This chain's CDR3 is CSASTGEHTQYF. CDR3 DNA sequence: TGCAGTGCTAGTACGGGGGAGCATACGCAGTATTTT.

The J gene is TRBJ1-5, the V gene TRBV25-1, with D unresolved. CDR1 and CDR2 from the germline V gene are MGHDK and SYGVNS. V was shortened by 3 bases and J by 6 bases, with 6 bases between the two germline ends. This CDR3 comprises 12 residues. The CDR3 nucleotides read TGTGCCAGCAGTGATGGAGTTCAGCCCCAGCATTTT. Its translation is CASSDGVQPQHF.

The chain is built from TRBV5-5 and TRBJ2-3; 10 bases match TRBD2. The CDR3 has 16 residues. The V gene end was trimmed by 4 bases and the J gene end by 4 bases; junction bases not matched to a gene: 9. The germline CDR1 and CDR2 sequences are SGHKS and YYEKEE (reference sequence). CDR3 amino acids: CASSLTVGTSADTQYF. The CDR3 coding sequence is TGTGCCAGCAGCCTGACCGTAGGGACTAGCGCAGATACGCAGTATTTT.

This clonotype was recorded a few times. A much larger clone lies one base from this, so it may be a read error. The chain is built from TRBV6-1 and TRBJ1-2; 8 nucleotides agree with TRBD1. V trimming: 5 bases; J trimming: 1 base; junction bases outside the gene matches: 3. Germline-derived CDR1 and CDR2 are MNHNS and SASEGT. This CDR3 spans 14 amino acids. CDR3 DNA sequence: TGTGCCAGCAGTCCGGACAGGGTTAACTATGGCTACACCTTC. Its translation is CASSPDRVNYGYTF.

In DNA form, the CDR3 reads TGCAGTGCCCCCGGGCTAGCGGGGGACGAGCAGTACGTC. Translated: CSAPGLAGDEQYV. V and J are TRBV20-1 and TRBJ2-7, with 10 bases lining up with TRBD2. CDR1 is DFQATT and CDR2 is SNEGSKA in the germline V gene (reference sequence). The V gene end was trimmed by 6 bases and the J gene end by 5 bases; junction bases not matched to a gene: 7. The CDR3 spans 13 residues.